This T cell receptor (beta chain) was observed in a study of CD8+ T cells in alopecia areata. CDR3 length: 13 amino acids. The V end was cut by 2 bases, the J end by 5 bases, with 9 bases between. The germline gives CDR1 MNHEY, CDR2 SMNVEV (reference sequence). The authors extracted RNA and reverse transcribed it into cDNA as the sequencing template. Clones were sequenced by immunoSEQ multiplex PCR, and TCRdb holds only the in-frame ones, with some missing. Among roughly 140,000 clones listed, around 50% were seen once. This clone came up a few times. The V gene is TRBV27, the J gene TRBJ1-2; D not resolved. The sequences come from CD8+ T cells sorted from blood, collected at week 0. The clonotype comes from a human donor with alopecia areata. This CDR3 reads CASSLEYGYGYTF. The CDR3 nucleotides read TGTGCCAGCAGTTTAGAATACGGGTATGGCTACACCTTC.